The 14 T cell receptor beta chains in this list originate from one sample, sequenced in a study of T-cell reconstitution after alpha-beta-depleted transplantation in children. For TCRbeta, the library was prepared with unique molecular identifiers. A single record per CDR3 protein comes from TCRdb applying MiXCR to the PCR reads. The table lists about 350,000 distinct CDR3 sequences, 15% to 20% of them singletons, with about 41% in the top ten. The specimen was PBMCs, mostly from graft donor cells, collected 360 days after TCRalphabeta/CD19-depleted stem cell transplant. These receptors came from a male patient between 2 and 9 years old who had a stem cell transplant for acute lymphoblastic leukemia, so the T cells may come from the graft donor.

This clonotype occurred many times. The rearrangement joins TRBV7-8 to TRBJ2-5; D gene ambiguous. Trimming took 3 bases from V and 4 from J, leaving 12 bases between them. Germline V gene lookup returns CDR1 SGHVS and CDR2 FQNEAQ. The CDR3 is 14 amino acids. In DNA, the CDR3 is TGTGCCAGCAGCTTCGCTCTAGGCTTAGAGACCCAGTACTTC. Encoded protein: CASSFALGLETQYF.

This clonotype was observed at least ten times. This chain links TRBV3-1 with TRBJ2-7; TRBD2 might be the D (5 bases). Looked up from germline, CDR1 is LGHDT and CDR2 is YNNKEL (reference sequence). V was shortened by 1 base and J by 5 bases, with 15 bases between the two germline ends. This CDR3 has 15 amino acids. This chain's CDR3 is CASSQASRLANEQYF. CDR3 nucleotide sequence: TGTGCCAGCAGCCAAGCCAGCCGTCTAGCAAACGAGCAGTACTTC.

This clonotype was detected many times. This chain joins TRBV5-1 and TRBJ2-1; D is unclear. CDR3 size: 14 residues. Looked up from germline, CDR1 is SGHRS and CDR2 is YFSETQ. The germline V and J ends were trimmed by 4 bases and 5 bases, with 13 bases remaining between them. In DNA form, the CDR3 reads TGCGCCAGCAGCGCGGTGGCTGGAAACAATGAGCAGTTCTTC. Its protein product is CASSAVAGNNEQFF.

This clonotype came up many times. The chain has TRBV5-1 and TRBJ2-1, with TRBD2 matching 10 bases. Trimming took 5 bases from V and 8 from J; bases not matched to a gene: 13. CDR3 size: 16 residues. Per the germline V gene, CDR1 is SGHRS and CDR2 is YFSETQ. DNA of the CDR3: TGCGCCAGCAGTCTTACAGGGGAGGGGACTAGCGATGAGCAGTTCTTC. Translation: CASSLTGEGTSDEQFF.

The CDR3 DNA follows: TGCGCCAGCAGCTTGGAGGGCGGAGGAGGCAATGAGCAGTTCTTC. This encodes CASSLEGGGGNEQFF. This rearrangement joins TRBV5-1 to TRBJ2-1, with a possible D match to TRBD2 (5 bases). Trimming stripped 0 bases from V and 6 bases from J, with 13 bases between. This CDR3 is built from 15 residues. Germline V lookup: CDR1 SGHRS, CDR2 YFSETQ.

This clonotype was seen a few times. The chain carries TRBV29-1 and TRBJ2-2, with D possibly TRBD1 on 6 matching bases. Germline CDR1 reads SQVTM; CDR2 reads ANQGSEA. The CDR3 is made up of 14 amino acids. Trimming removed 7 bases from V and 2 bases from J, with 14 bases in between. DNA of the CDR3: TGCAGCGCCGGCAGGGGAGTTAACACCGGGGAGCTGTTTTTT. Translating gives CSAGRGVNTGELFF.

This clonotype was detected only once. The CDR3 region has the DNA TGTGCCAGCAGCCAAGGTGCGGGGAATGAGCAGTTCTTC. Encoded protein: CASSQGAGNEQFF. V is TRBV3-1 and J is TRBJ2-1; D possibly corresponds to TRBD2 (6 bases). Trimming cost V 1 base and J 7 bases, with 8 bases left between them. CDR1 is LGHDT, CDR2 YNNKEL, per germline (reference sequence). There are 13 residues in the CDR3.

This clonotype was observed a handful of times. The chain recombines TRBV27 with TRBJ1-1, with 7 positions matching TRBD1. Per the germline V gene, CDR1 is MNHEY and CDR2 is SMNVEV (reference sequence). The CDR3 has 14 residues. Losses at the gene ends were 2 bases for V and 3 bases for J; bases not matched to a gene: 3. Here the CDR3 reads CASSLTTGDTEAFF. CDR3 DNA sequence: TGTGCCAGCAGTTTAACCACAGGGGACACTGAAGCTTTCTTT.

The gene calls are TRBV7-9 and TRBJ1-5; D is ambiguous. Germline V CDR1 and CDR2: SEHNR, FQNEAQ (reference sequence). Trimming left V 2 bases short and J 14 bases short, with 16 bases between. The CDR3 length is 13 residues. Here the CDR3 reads CASSLMVGPLKHF. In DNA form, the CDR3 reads TGTGCCAGCAGCTTAATGGTAGGGCCCCTTAAGCATTTT.

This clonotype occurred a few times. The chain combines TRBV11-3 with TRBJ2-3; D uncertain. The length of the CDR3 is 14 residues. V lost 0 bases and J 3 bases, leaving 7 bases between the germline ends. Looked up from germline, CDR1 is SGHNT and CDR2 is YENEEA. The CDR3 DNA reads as TGTGCCAGCAGCTTAGATCCCAGGACAGATACGCAGTATTTT. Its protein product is CASSLDPRTDTQYF.

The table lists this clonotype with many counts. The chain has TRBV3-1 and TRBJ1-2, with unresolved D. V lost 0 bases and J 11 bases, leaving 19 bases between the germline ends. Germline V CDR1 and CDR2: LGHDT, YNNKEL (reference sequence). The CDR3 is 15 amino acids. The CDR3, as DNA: TGTGCCAGCAGCCAAGATCGGCGGGGAGACATGCGGTACACCTTC. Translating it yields CASSQDRRGDMRYTF.

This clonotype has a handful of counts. The CDR3 coding sequence is TGTGCCAGCAGTTACGGAGACCCACTAGCGGGGGCCTACGAGCAGTACTTC. Translation: CASSYGDPLAGAYEQYF. The rearrangement uses TRBV6-5 and TRBJ2-7, with 11 bases identical to TRBD2. The CDR3 sequence is 17 residues long. The V segment lost 2 bases and the J segment 2 bases; nucleotides outside the gene matches: 8. The germline gives CDR1 MNHEY, CDR2 SVGAGI.

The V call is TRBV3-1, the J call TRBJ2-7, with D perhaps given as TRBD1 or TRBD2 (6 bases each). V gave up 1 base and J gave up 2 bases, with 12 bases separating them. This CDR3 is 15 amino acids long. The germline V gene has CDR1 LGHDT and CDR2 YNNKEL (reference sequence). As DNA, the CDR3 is TGTGCCAGCAGCCAAGGACGGGGGCACCCCTACGAGCAGTACTTC. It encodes CASSQGRGHPYEQYF.

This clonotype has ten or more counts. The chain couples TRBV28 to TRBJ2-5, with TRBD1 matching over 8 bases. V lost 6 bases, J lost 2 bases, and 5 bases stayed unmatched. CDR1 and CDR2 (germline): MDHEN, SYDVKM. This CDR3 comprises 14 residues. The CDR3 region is CASRHDRGQETQYF. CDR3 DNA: TGTGCCAGCAGGCACGACAGGGGTCAAGAGACCCAGTACTTC.